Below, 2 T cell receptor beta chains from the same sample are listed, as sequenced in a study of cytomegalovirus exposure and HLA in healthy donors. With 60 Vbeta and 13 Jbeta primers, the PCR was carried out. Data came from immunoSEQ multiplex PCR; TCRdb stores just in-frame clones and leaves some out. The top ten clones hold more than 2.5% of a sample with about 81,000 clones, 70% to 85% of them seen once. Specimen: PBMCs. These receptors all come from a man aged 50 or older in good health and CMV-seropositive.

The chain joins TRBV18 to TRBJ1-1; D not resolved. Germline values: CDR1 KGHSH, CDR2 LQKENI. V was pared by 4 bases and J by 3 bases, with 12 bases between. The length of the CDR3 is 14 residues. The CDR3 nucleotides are TGTGCCAGCTCACAAATAACCGCGTACACTGAAGCTTTCTTT. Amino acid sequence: CASSQITAYTEAFF.

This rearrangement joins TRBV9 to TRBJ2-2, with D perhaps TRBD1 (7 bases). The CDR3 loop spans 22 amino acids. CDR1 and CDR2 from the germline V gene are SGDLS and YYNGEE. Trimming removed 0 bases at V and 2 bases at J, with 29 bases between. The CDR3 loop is CASSVVWRGRKTTPSNTGELFF. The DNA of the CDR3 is TGTGCCAGCAGCGTAGTTTGGAGGGGGCGTAAAACAACCCCTTCAAACACCGGGGAGCTGTTTTTT.